This T cell receptor beta chain was identified in a study of T cell repertoires in cytomegalovirus infection. Background on the study: Well-studied HLA-B-restricted epitopes and recently identified HLA-C-restricted epitopes of CMV were both used in the study. Shared public TCR beta signatures pointed to both CMV infection and a matching HLA type.

Via MiXCR, TCRdb re-called the reads, giving one row per CDR3 protein. The sample includes about 47,000 distinct CDR3 sequences, about 21% of them seen just once. Germline-derived CDR1 and CDR2 are SGHRS and YFSETQ. The CDR3 sequence is 16 residues long. Trimming left V 4 bases short and J 5 bases short, with 21 bases between. This clonotype was counted at least ten times. Its antigen is as yet unknown. The gene calls are TRBV5-1 and TRBJ1-1; D remains ambiguous. This clonotype originated in a human donor in good health (CMV status not recorded). Some clones in this sample may be carry-over from other donors' samples. Sequencing used CD8+ T cells from cultured PBMCs, obtained from culture after CMV antigen stimulation. This CDR3 is CASSPGLLPRKTEAFF. CDR3 sequence (DNA): TGCGCCAGCAGCCCCGGTTTACTCCCCCGAAAAACTGAAGCTTTCTTT.